This note documents a single T cell receptor beta chain sequence. As yet, its antigen is unknown. The sample comes from a study of cytomegalovirus exposure and HLA in healthy donors. As for the study in general: Earlier, 95 million to 120 million unique TCR beta sequences were recovered from roughly 200 million T cells by an analysis.

Study-wide points: On later analysis, the bulk of CMV-associated TCR beta chains appeared to be HLA-restricted. Earlier findings revealed that most TCR beta V segments proved productive either about 90% or about 30% of the time.

With 2 bases clipped from V and 0 bases from J, the junction kept 10 bases outside the gene matches. This CDR3 has 18 amino acids. Germline CDR1 and CDR2: SNHLY and FYNNEI. In the PCR, 60 Vbeta and 13 Jbeta primers were used. Profiling relied on immunoSEQ multiplex PCR, and the TCRdb table lists in-frame clones only, not all of them. The sample records 110,000 or so clones, around four fifths being singletons. This receptor was identified in a middle-aged man in good health and CMV-seronegative. The V call is TRBV2, the J call TRBJ1-5, with 7 bases matching TRBD1. Sequenced sample: PBMCs. This CDR3 reads CASSETGVGEYSNQPQHF. CDR3 DNA: TGTGCCAGCAGTGAAACAGGGGTTGGGGAGTATAGCAATCAGCCCCAGCATTTT.